Given below is one T cell receptor beta chain in context. Its antigen is currently unknown. Some clones are missing from TCRdb's copy, which holds only in-frame ones; the method was immunoSEQ multiplex PCR. The table lists 3,500 to 4,500 clones, roughly 85% of them singletons. The sample comes from a study of T cell repertoires in ileal Crohn's disease. Study outcomes and limitations: Postoperative endoscopy occurred within one year, median approximately 6.8 months.

Trimming took 7 bases from V and 3 from J, leaving 9 bases between them. There are 12 residues in the CDR3. Germline V CDR1 and CDR2: MNHNY, SVGAGI (reference sequence). Time point indicated: neoterminal ileum biopsy at postoperative endoscopy, about 6 months after surgery. Adults with ileal or ileocolonic Crohn's disease and an indication for resection were eligible. V is TRBV6-6 and J is TRBJ1-1; D gene uncertain. The material sequenced was ileal tissue. The receptor's source is an adult with Crohn's disease. CDR3 coding DNA: TGTGCCAGCACAGAGGAGTACACTGAAGCTTTCTTT. This codes for CASTEEYTEAFF.